Given below is one T cell receptor beta chain in context. The record originates from a study of blood T cell repertoires in COVID-19. Turning to the study itself: There were acute and convalescent COVID-19 samples, and they came from the United States, Italy and Spain.

Libraries were prepared by immunoSEQ multiplex PCR; TCRdb keeps only in-frame clonotypes and omits some of them. The sample consists of 100,000 to 150,000 clones, under 85% of them appearing once. The CDR3 has 14 residues. Germline V gene sequence: CDR1 SGHTA, CDR2 FQGTGA. After removal of 3 bases from V and 4 bases from J, the junction contained 5 bases not matched to a gene. The sample comprised peripheral blood. The chain carries TRBV7-3 and TRBJ2-5, with 7 bases fitting TRBD2. The clonotype originates from a man aged 55 to 69 with acute or convalescent COVID-19. CDR3 nucleotides: TGTGCCAGCAGCTTCGCGGGGAGGGGAGAGACCCAGTACTTC. It specifies CASSFAGRGETQYF.